This T cell receptor (beta chain) was obtained from a study of T cell responses to AZD1222 COVID-19 vaccine. Overall study results and limits: Most donors were white British, females outnumbered males, and clonal diversity was possibly underestimated. Baseline antibody screening turned up just five to seven seropositive AZD1222 recipients.

Notes on this clone: The antigen remains undetermined.

V trimming: 5 bases; J trimming: 5 bases; junction bases outside the gene matches: 12. CDR1 is SGHRS, CDR2 YFSETQ, per germline. The CDR3 is 17 amino acids. Sequencing used immunoSEQ multiplex PCR; TCRdb keeps in-frame clones, though not all of them. Of roughly 140,000 clones in the sample, approximately 86% were seen once. This receptor was obtained from an adult who had recovered from COVID-19. The chain employs TRBV5-1 and TRBJ2-1; 11 bases line up with TRBD2. The sequencing here drew on peripheral blood, taken after recovery from COVID-19. The CDR3 bases are TGCGCCAGCAGTTCTAGCGGGAGGCAACGGGGGGACAATGAGCAGTTCTTC. Translation gives CASSSSGRQRGDNEQFF.